What follows are 31 T cell receptor beta chains derived from one specimen sequenced in a study of vaccination effects on CD4 cells after COVID-19. CD4+ T cell isolation took place after approximately 11 days of culture. Measured with immunoSEQ multiplex PCR; TCRdb has only the in-frame clones, and not every one. Of about 74,000 clones in the sample, roughly three quarters are singletons; the top ten hold roughly 2%. Their antigen targets remain unknown. Sequenced here: CD4+ T cells from PBMCs cultured without peptide, sampled before COVID-19 vaccination. The receptors here all came from a human donor who received a COVID-19 vaccine.

CDR3 DNA sequence: TGTGCCAGCAGCCCCCTGTTTACAGGCAATGAGCAGTTCTTC. Protein product: CASSPLFTGNEQFF. The J gene is TRBJ2-1, the V gene TRBV27; TRBD1 might be the D (5 bases). Trimming stripped 6 bases from V and 6 bases from J, with 15 bases between. CDR1 MNHEY and CDR2 SMNVEV come from the germline V gene (reference sequence). This CDR3 comprises 14 residues.

The sample holds one count of this clone. The chain links TRBV7-9 to TRBJ1-6; 7 nucleotides line up with TRBD1. With V trimmed by 2 bases and J by 3 bases, 1 base remained unmatched. The CDR3 is 15 amino acids. Germline V gives CDR1 SEHNR, CDR2 FQNEAQ (reference sequence). The CDR3, as DNA: TGTGCCAGCAGCTTAAGGGACAGCTATAATTCACCCCTCCACTTT. This codes for CASSLRDSYNSPLHF.

The CDR3 spells CASSLNLAGGQETQYF. Here the CDR3 DNA reads TGCGCCAGCAGCTTGAACCTAGCGGGGGGACAAGAGACCCAGTACTTC. The chain links TRBV5-1 to TRBJ2-5, with 11 bases fitting TRBD2. Trimming at V came to 1 base and at J to 2 bases, leaving 4 bases not matched to a gene. The germline gives CDR1 SGHRS, CDR2 YFSETQ. The CDR3 loop spans 16 amino acids. The whole variable domain, remainder taken from reference TRBV5-1 and TRBJ2-5, is KAGVTQTPRYLIKTRGQQVTLSCSPISGHRSVSWYQQTPGQGLQFLFEYFSETQRNKGNFPGRFSGRQFSNSRSEMNVSTLELGDSALYLCASSLNLAGGQETQYFGPGTRLLVL.

The CDR3 reads CASSPRLVSPDTQYF. In nucleotides, the CDR3 is TGTGCCAGCAGTCCGAGACTAGTTTCCCCAGATACGCAGTATTTT. This chain connects TRBV28 to TRBJ2-3, with D perhaps matching TRBD2 (6 bases). The germline V and J ends were trimmed by 5 bases and 4 bases, with 16 bases remaining between them. The CDR3 sequence is 15 residues long. The germline CDR1 and CDR2 sequences are MDHEN and SYDVKM. The whole variable domain, filled in from reference TRBV28 and TRBJ2-3, reads DVKVTQSSRYLVKRTGEKVFLECVQDMDHENMFWYRQDPGLGLRLIYFSYDVKMKEKGDIPEGYSVSREKKERFSLILESASTNQTSMYLCASSPRLVSPDTQYFGPGTRLTVL.

V and J are TRBV18 and TRBJ1-5; D is unclear. V lost 3 bases, J lost 6 bases, and 9 bases lay in between. CDR3 length: 13 amino acids. From germline, CDR1 is KGHSH and CDR2 LQKENI. This CDR3 reads CASSPGLSQPQHF. CDR3 bases: TGTGCCAGCTCACCGGGGTTATCTCAGCCCCAGCATTTT.

The V call is TRBV20-1, the J call TRBJ2-3, with D possibly matching TRBD2 (6 bases). The CDR3 loop spans 14 amino acids. Germline V gene data show CDR1 as DFQATT and CDR2 as SNEGSKA (reference sequence). Trimming removed 3 bases at V and 2 bases at J, with 12 bases between. CDR3 loop: CSASRGTSTDTQYF. The CDR3 DNA reads TGCAGTGCTAGTCGGGGGACCTCCACAGATACGCAGTATTTT.

The chain is built from TRBV5-1 and TRBJ1-5; D is unclear. The germline CDR1 and CDR2 sequences are SGHRS and YFSETQ. There are 12 residues in the CDR3. V was trimmed by 3 bases and J by 6 bases, leaving 7 bases between them. CDR3 amino acids: CASSSASQPQHF. The CDR3 coding sequence is TGCGCCAGCAGCTCGGCCTCTCAGCCCCAGCATTTT.

This clone was counted a single time. The rearrangement uses TRBV6-5 and TRBJ2-6; D remains ambiguous. Per germline, CDR1 MNHEY and CDR2 SVGAGI. The germline V and J ends were trimmed by 5 bases and 2 bases, with 7 bases remaining between them. The CDR3 is made up of 14 amino acids. The CDR3 spells CASSTQPGANVLTF. CDR3 DNA sequence: TGTGCCAGCAGTACCCAGCCTGGGGCCAACGTCCTGACTTTC.

This clone occurred once. J is TRBJ1-5 and V is TRBV7-2; possible D gene TRBD1, 6 bases. This CDR3 contains 16 residues. Germline values: CDR1 SGHTA, CDR2 FQGNSA. Trimming removed 5 bases at V and 3 bases at J, with 17 bases between. CDR3: CASSLTGSSLNQPQHF. The CDR3 region has the DNA TGTGCCAGCAGCCTAACAGGGTCAAGTCTCAATCAGCCCCAGCATTTT.

The chain couples TRBV7-9 to TRBJ1-2, with TRBD1 identical over 7 bases. The J segment lost 0 bases and the V segment lost 5 bases, leaving 9 bases of the junction unmatched. Germline-derived CDR1 and CDR2 are SEHNR and FQNEAQ (reference sequence). The CDR3 extends over 16 amino acids. The chain's CDR3 is CASSRGGQAANYGYTF. CDR3 bases: TGTGCCAGCAGCCGAGGAGGACAGGCAGCTAACTATGGCTACACCTTC.

This rearrangement joins TRBV4-1 to TRBJ1-1; tentatively, D is TRBD1 (5 bases). From germline, CDR1 is MGHRA and CDR2 YSYEKL. V lost 0 bases to trimming and J lost 4 bases, with 12 bases between them. The length of the CDR3 is 15 residues. CDR3 sequence reads: CASSQDGRDATEAFF. The CDR3 nucleotides read TGCGCCAGCAGCCAAGATGGGAGGGACGCCACTGAAGCTTTCTTT.

This clone showed up just a few times. V gene TRBV4-1 combines with J gene TRBJ2-1; D is perhaps TRBD1 (6 bases). CDR1 MGHRA and CDR2 YSYEKL come from the germline V gene. Trimming left V 1 base short and J 8 bases short, with 15 bases between. The CDR3 contains 15 residues. The CDR3 DNA follows: TGCGCCAGCAGCCAAGCTGCCCGGGACACCGATGAGCAGTTCTTC. Residues: CASSQAARDTDEQFF.

The rearrangement links TRBV5-4 to TRBJ1-1; TRBD1 matches 8 bases. Germline trimming cut 2 bases from V and 3 bases from J; bases unmatched to any gene: 6. Germline V gives CDR1 SGHNT, CDR2 YYREEE (reference sequence). The CDR3 extends over 15 amino acids. CDR3 sequence (DNA): TGTGCCAGCAGCTTTGGCAGGGGGCGGGACACTGAAGCTTTCTTT. It translates to CASSFGRGRDTEAFF.

The chain joins TRBV24-1 to TRBJ1-1, with D possibly matching TRBD1 (5 bases). CDR1 is KGHDR, CDR2 SFDVKD, per germline. The CDR3 runs to 15 residues. V dropped 5 bases and J dropped 6 bases, with 18 bases sitting between them. The CDR3 here is CATSGVSGGLSEAFF. In DNA form, the CDR3 reads TGTGCCACCAGTGGGGTTTCGGGGGGTTTATCTGAAGCTTTCTTT.

This clone appeared a single time. The J gene is TRBJ1-1, the V gene TRBV7-2; D unresolved. Between the trimmed V and J ends, which lost 2 bases and 2 bases, there was a span of 6 bases. Germline assignment: CDR1 SGHTA and CDR2 FQGNSA. The CDR3 has 13 amino acids. CDR3 amino acids: CASSLNDNTEAFF. CDR3 nucleotide sequence: TGTGCCAGCAGCTTAAACGATAACACTGAAGCTTTCTTT.

This clone was seen only a few times. The J gene is TRBJ2-7, the V gene TRBV5-1, with D possibly TRBD2 on 6 matching bases. The CDR3 has 16 residues. Per germline, CDR1 SGHRS and CDR2 YFSETQ. V was trimmed by 0 bases and J by 7 bases, leaving 20 bases between them. CDR3 loop: CASSLAGRGQTGEQYV. The CDR3 DNA reads TGCGCCAGCAGCTTGGCCGGGCGGGGTCAAACGGGGGAGCAGTACGTC.

CDR3 amino acids: CASGVPWTGDATNEKLFF. CDR3 nucleotide sequence: TGTGCTAGTGGTGTTCCTTGGACAGGGGATGCAACTAATGAAAAACTGTTTTTT. The J gene is TRBJ1-4, the V gene TRBV12-5; 9 bases agree with TRBD1. V gave up 5 bases and J gave up 0 bases; unmatched junction bases: 10. The CDR3 spans 18 residues. CDR1 LGHNT and CDR2 FRNRAP come from the germline V gene.

This clone showed up just once. This chain's CDR3 is CSVVLGPREKLFF. The CDR3 DNA sequence: TGCAGCGTTGTTTTGGGACCCAGGGAAAAACTGTTTTTT. The gene calls are TRBV29-1 and TRBJ1-4; possibly TRBD1 for D (5 bases). CDR3 length: 13 residues. The germline V gene has CDR1 SQVTM and CDR2 ANQGSEA. Trimming left V 4 bases short and J 8 bases short, with 14 bases between.

The chain uses TRBV3-1 (or the pseudogene TRBV3-2) and TRBJ1-3, with TRBD1 as a possible D gene (6 bases). This CDR3 has 15 residues. The V end was cut by 4 bases, the J end by 5 bases, with 15 bases between. Germline V lookup: CDR1 LGHDT, CDR2 YNNKEL (reference sequence). The CDR3: CASSPDRSLRNTIYF. As DNA, the CDR3 is TGTGCCAGCAGCCCAGACAGGTCCCTCCGAAACACCATATATTTT.

The chain combines TRBV7-2 with TRBJ1-5, with D possibly TRBD1 on 5 matching bases. V lost 1 base to trimming and J lost 9 bases, with 16 bases between them. CDR1 and CDR2 from the germline V gene are SGHTA and FQGNSA. This CDR3 has 15 amino acids. The CDR3 reads CASSLGGTAVRPQHF. Here the CDR3 DNA reads TGTGCCAGCAGCTTAGGGGGGACTGCGGTTCGGCCCCAGCATTTT.

The rearrangement joins TRBV18 to TRBJ2-5; D possibly matches TRBD1 or TRBD2 (5 bases each). Germline loops: CDR1 KGHSH, CDR2 LQKENI. Trimming left V 4 bases short and J 2 bases short, with 8 bases between. The CDR3 totals 13 residues. DNA for the CDR3: TGTGCCAGCTCACGGGACGGACAAGAGACCCAGTACTTC. Amino acids: CASSRDGQETQYF.

This sequence joins TRBV28 and TRBJ1-2, with TRBD1 matching 7 bases. V lost 6 bases to trimming and J lost 3 bases; unmatched junction nucleotides: 7. Germline CDR1 MDHEN, CDR2 SYDVKM. The CDR3 covers 14 residues. This CDR3 reads CASSPPGQYYGYTF. DNA for the CDR3: TGTGCCAGCAGCCCGCCGGGACAGTACTATGGCTACACCTTC.

V is TRBV6-4 and J is TRBJ2-3; no clear D. CDR3 length equals 12 residues. Germline assignment: CDR1 MRHNA and CDR2 SNTAGT. Trimming stripped 6 bases from V and 5 bases from J, with 9 bases between. The CDR3: CASSNKGDTQYF. CDR3 bases: TGTGCCAGCAGCAATAAGGGAGATACGCAGTATTTT.

The chain joins TRBV5-1 to TRBJ1-6; D not resolved. This CDR3 has 15 amino acids. Germline assignment: CDR1 SGHRS and CDR2 YFSETQ. Trimming removed 1 base from V and 1 base from J, with 6 bases in between. CDR3 region: CASSLSASYNSPLHF. The CDR3 DNA is TGCGCCAGCAGCTTGTCGGCATCCTATAATTCACCCCTCCACTTT. The full variable domain, with the rest looked up from reference TRBV5-1 and TRBJ1-6, is KAGVTQTPRYLIKTRGQQVTLSCSPISGHRSVSWYQQTPGQGLQFLFEYFSETQRNKGNFPGRFSGRQFSNSRSEMNVSTLELGDSALYLCASSLSASYNSPLHFGNGTRLTVT.

The chain links TRBV5-1 to TRBJ1-1, with 8 bases fitting TRBD1. V lost 0 bases and J lost 4; bases outside the gene matches: 5. From germline, CDR1 is SGHRS and CDR2 YFSETQ. The CDR3 has 15 residues. The CDR3 sequence is CASSLEAGGLTEAFF. DNA of the CDR3: TGCGCCAGCAGCTTGGAGGCAGGGGGCCTCACTGAAGCTTTCTTT.

This CDR3 is CASSKPTDTQYF. Here the CDR3 DNA reads TGTGCCAGCAGCAAACCGACAGATACGCAGTATTTT. This chain joins TRBV3-1 (or the pseudogene TRBV3-2) and TRBJ2-3; D unclear. Germline assignment: CDR1 LGHDT and CDR2 YNNKEL (reference sequence). The CDR3 spans 12 residues. With 5 bases removed from V and 3 bases from J, the gap between germline ends came to 6 bases.

This sequence joins TRBV15 and TRBJ1-2; D remains unclear. This CDR3 spans 19 amino acids. From germline, CDR1 is LNHNV and CDR2 YYDKDF (reference sequence). V lost 3 bases to trimming and J lost 4 bases, with 27 bases between them. The CDR3 bases are TGTGCCACCAGCAGCCTAAATGCGGTCCTACCTGAGCCTAGCTATGGCTACACCTTC. It specifies CATSSLNAVLPEPSYGYTF.

This clone was counted once. The chain employs TRBV7-2 and TRBJ2-2, with 7 bases that match TRBD2. Germline lookup yields CDR1 SGHTA and CDR2 FQGNSA. Trimming removed 0 bases from V and 5 bases from J; junction bases left unmatched: 6. CDR3 length: 16 residues. CDR3 protein: CASSLASGVGTGELFF. In DNA form, the CDR3 reads TGTGCCAGCAGCTTAGCGAGCGGGGTTGGAACCGGGGAGCTGTTTTTT.

The CDR3 DNA reads TGTGCCAGCAGTTTTCTTCTCAATTCACCCCTCCACTTT. Protein sequence: CASSFLLNSPLHF. The chain employs TRBV12-3 or TRBV12-4 and TRBJ1-6; D unresolved. Trimming removed 3 bases at V and 7 bases at J, with 7 bases between. This CDR3 has 13 amino acids.

The chain joins TRBV5-1 to TRBJ2-2; 9 bases are a match to TRBD2. V gave up 3 bases and J gave up 5 bases; unmatched junction bases: 8. This CDR3 is built from 16 residues. Germline V gives CDR1 SGHRS, CDR2 YFSETQ. The CDR3 is CASSSPGTSSTGELFF. In DNA form, the CDR3 reads TGCGCCAGCAGCTCCCCCGGGACTAGCTCAACCGGGGAGCTGTTTTTT.

The rearrangement links TRBV2 to TRBJ2-5; no definite D call. The germline V gene encodes CDR1 SNHLY and CDR2 FYNNEI. The V and J ends lost 6 bases and 0 bases respectively, with 11 bases between them. The CDR3 contains 14 residues. CDR3 DNA sequence: TGTGCCAGCAGCGTCCTGGAGTACCAAGAGACCCAGTACTTC. Translated, it gives CASSVLEYQETQYF.